A single count supports the clone carrying this TCR beta chain. Its antigen is unidentified. The CDR3 has 13 residues. Germline CDR1 is LGHDT and CDR2 is YNNKEL (reference sequence). Trimming removed 7 bases at V and 10 bases at J, with 19 bases between. The repertoire was sequenced with immunoSEQ multiplex PCR; TCRdb's copy has only in-frame clones and lacks some. The sample records around 160,000 clones, about 93% being singletons. This sample was included in a study of T cell responses to AZD1222 COVID-19 vaccine. General study findings and limits: Spike regions recognized by vaccine-associated CD4 TCRs spanned the protein, led by 160-218 and 743-854.

This sequence joins TRBV3-1 (or the pseudogene TRBV3-2) and TRBJ1-1, with D perhaps TRBD1 (6 bases). The material sequenced was peripheral blood, taken on day 0 of AZD1222 vaccination. The sequence was obtained from an adult in good health. The CDR3 loop is CASITPGGMGAFF. The CDR3 nucleotides are TGTGCCAGCATCACCCCCGGGGGCATGGGAGCTTTCTTT.